This T cell receptor beta chain was captured in a study of T cells in Graves' hyperthyroidism and ophthalmopathy. Across the study: Sampling of peripheral blood happened at initial diagnosis, prior to any treatment. Study findings and constraints: Within blood appeared most thyroid clonotypes that had expanded above 0.001.

Amplified TCR beta CDR3 regions derived from RNA transcripts. RT-PCR in the first round (using the HTBI primer set) targeted the TCR CDR3. TCRdb passed the multiplex PCR reads through MiXCR, listing each CDR3 protein once. The sample has fewer than 450,000 distinct CDR3 sequences; under 20% are singletons. As for this clonotype: The antigen is not known.

The CDR3 is 13 amino acids. V was cut by 0 bases and J by 8 bases, with 11 bases left in between. CDR1 and CDR2 from the germline V gene are SGHRS and YFSETQ. Uncontrolled infection, other autoimmune disease, pregnancy or lactation barred patients from enrollment. The origin of this receptor is a man aged 18 to 35 with Graves' ophthalmopathy. This chain connects TRBV5-1 to TRBJ1-2, with a tentative D call TRBD1 (6 bases). Specimen: blood. CDR3 residues: CASSLVAGEGYTF. CDR3 DNA sequence: TGCGCCAGCAGCTTGGTGGCAGGGGAAGGCTACACCTTC.